These 27 T cell receptor beta chains were sequenced from one sample in a study of vaccination effects on CD4 cells after COVID-19. Sequenced by immunoSEQ multiplex PCR; TCRdb stores in-frame clones only, minus some. The repertoire holds 66,000 or so clones, with 70% to 85% as singletons. Antigen specificity for these receptors is unknown. It was after approximately 10 days of culture that CD4+ T cells were isolated. Two doses of BNT162b2 or mRNA-1273 vaccine were administered to participants. This specimen consisted of CD4+ T cells from PBMCs cultured without peptide, obtained after COVID-19 vaccination. These receptors all come from a human donor who received a COVID-19 vaccine.

The rearrangement uses TRBV5-4 and TRBJ1-1, with D perhaps matching TRBD1 (6 bases). Germline CDR1 reads SGHNT; CDR2 reads YYREEE (reference sequence). The CDR3 runs to 14 residues. V lost 7 bases to trimming and J lost 11 bases, with 24 bases between them. The CDR3 reads CASVPGGQGRRAFF. Here the CDR3 DNA reads TGTGCCAGCGTACCCGGGGGGCAGGGAAGGAGGGCTTTCTTT.

The J gene is TRBJ2-3, the V gene TRBV30, with unresolved D. With 5 bases removed from V and 1 base from J, the gap between germline ends came to 10 bases. CDR3 size: 13 residues. Germline V lookup: CDR1 GTSNPN, CDR2 SVGIG (reference sequence). The CDR3 region is CAWAATGTDTQYF. The CDR3 DNA sequence: TGTGCCTGGGCCGCAACTGGCACAGATACGCAGTATTTT.

This clone showed up just a few times. The chain joins TRBV7-3 to TRBJ2-1; 8 positions agree with TRBD2. This CDR3 comprises 16 residues. Germline CDR1 and CDR2: SGHTA and FQGTGA. V was pared by 2 bases and J by 0 bases, with 3 bases of the junction left unmatched. This chain's CDR3 is CASSLVAGSSYNEQFF. In DNA, the CDR3 is TGTGCCAGCAGCTTAGTAGCGGGGAGCTCCTACAATGAGCAGTTCTTC.

This clone is a singleton in its sample. CDR3 in amino acids: CASSTRGQETQYF. CDR3 coding DNA: TGTGCCAGTAGTACCAGGGGTCAAGAGACCCAGTACTTC. The genes are TRBV19 and TRBJ2-5; D is possibly TRBD1 (6 bases). Germline lookup yields CDR1 LNHDA and CDR2 SQIVND (reference sequence). The CDR3 has 13 residues. Trimming took off 4 bases at V and 2 bases at J, with 8 bases between the two ends.

The V and J genes are TRBV6-2 or TRBV6-3 and TRBJ1-4; D unclear. V gave up 5 bases and J gave up 9 bases, with 4 bases separating them. The CDR3 has 10 amino acids. Per the germline V gene, CDR1 is MNHEY and CDR2 is SVGEGT. The DNA of the CDR3 is TGTGCCAGCAGTCCAAAAAAACTGTTTTTT. Amino acids: CASSPKKLFF.

The V call is TRBV19, the J call TRBJ2-1; perhaps TRBD1 as D (6 bases). Germline loops: CDR1 LNHDA, CDR2 SQIVND (reference sequence). The CDR3 loop spans 15 amino acids. Trimming stripped 3 bases from V and 9 bases from J, with 18 bases between. This CDR3 is CASSIEGWGQSEQFF. The CDR3 nucleotides are TGTGCCAGTAGTATTGAAGGGTGGGGGCAAAGTGAGCAGTTCTTC. Complete variable domain (other parts from reference TRBV19 and TRBJ2-1): DGGITQSPKYLFRKEGQNVTLSCEQNLNHDAMYWYRQDPGQGLRLIYYSQIVNDFQKGDIAEGYSVSREKKESFPLTVTSAQKNPTAFYLCASSIEGWGQSEQFFGPGTRLTVL.

The CDR3 sequence is CASSGGGNTIYF. The DNA for the CDR3 is TGTGCCAGCAGCGGGGGCGGAAACACCATATATTTT. J is TRBJ1-3 and V is TRBV14; weak D call: TRBD1 (6 bases). The CDR3 consists of 12 residues. Trimming removed 5 bases at V and 4 bases at J, with 6 bases between. CDR1 is SGHDN, CDR2 FVKESK, per germline.

V is TRBV5-4 and J is TRBJ2-3; 7 nucleotides align to TRBD2. Trimming at V came to 4 bases and at J to 0 bases, leaving 8 bases not matched to a gene. The CDR3 sequence is 16 residues long. CDR1 and CDR2 (germline): SGHNT, YYREEE (reference sequence). CDR3 sequence: CASSRRAGTSTDTQYF. Here the CDR3 DNA reads TGTGCCAGCAGCCGGCGAGCGGGGACTAGCACAGATACGCAGTATTTT.

The chain carries TRBV5-1 and TRBJ1-1; D remains ambiguous. The ends were cut back, 1 base at V and 3 bases at J, with 16 bases in the middle. The CDR3 is 16 residues long. Germline-derived CDR1 and CDR2 are SGHRS and YFSETQ. CDR3 nucleotides: TGCGCCAGCAGCTTGACATCCCACCATTGGGACACTGAAGCTTTCTTT. Its translation is CASSLTSHHWDTEAFF.

This sequence joins TRBV27 and TRBJ2-7; D gene ambiguous. The CDR3 totals 15 residues. The germline CDR1 and CDR2 sequences are MNHEY and SMNVEV (reference sequence). Trimming stripped 9 bases from V and 1 base from J, with 19 bases between. The DNA of the CDR3 is TGTGCCAGTCCCCTACCCCCGTCAAGGTCCTACGAGCAGTACGTC. This translates into CASPLPPSRSYEQYV.

This sequence joins TRBV12-5 and TRBJ1-2, with 8 bases matching TRBD1. The V gene's germline CDR1 is LGHNT and CDR2 FRNRAP. V lost 0 bases, J lost 5 bases, and 2 bases stayed unmatched. This CDR3 comprises 14 residues. The CDR3 DNA follows: TGTGCTAGTGGTTTGGTACAGGGGGTTTATGGCTACACCTTC. Its protein is CASGLVQGVYGYTF.

This clone has a single count. This chain links TRBV18 with TRBJ1-1; 10 bases align to TRBD1. The CDR3 runs to 16 residues. V lost 6 bases and J lost 1; bases outside the gene matches: 8. CDR1 KGHSH and CDR2 LQKENI come from the germline V gene. CDR3 nucleotides: TGTGCCAGCTCTCCTAGACAGGGGGCGGAGAACACTGAAGCTTTCTTT. This codes for CASSPRQGAENTEAFF.

V gene TRBV4-3 combines with J gene TRBJ2-2, with TRBD2 matching 9 bases. Looked up from germline, CDR1 is LGHNA and CDR2 is YSLEER. The CDR3 contains 15 residues. The J segment lost 4 bases and the V segment lost 4 bases, leaving 4 bases of the junction unmatched. The CDR3 DNA sequence: TGCGCCAGCAGCCCTAGCGGGGCCATCACCGGGGAGCTGTTTTTT. This encodes CASSPSGAITGELFF.

The chain joins TRBV10-1 to TRBJ2-5; 7 bases fit TRBD1. After removal of 4 bases from V and 1 base from J, the junction contained 3 bases not matched to a gene. This CDR3 has 14 residues. Germline CDR1 reads WNHNN; CDR2 reads SYGVQD (reference sequence). DNA of the CDR3: TGCGCCAGCAGTGCGGCAGGGGGCCAAGAGACCCAGTACTTC. This encodes CASSAAGGQETQYF.

The rearrangement uses TRBV12-1 and TRBJ2-7; the D call of TRBD2 is as the table states it, not checked on the DNA. TRBV12-1 is a pseudogene segment. The CDR3 has 13 amino acids. CDR3 loop: CASSKSGSYEQYV. In DNA form, the CDR3 reads TGTGCCAGCAGCAAGAGCGGCTCCTACGAGCAGTACGTC.

Details on this clone: One end of the junction does not line up with germline, which may come from a read error. The chain links TRBV7-2 to TRBJ2-3, with 12 positions matching TRBD2. The CDR3 totals 16 residues. CDR1 SGHTA and CDR2 FQGNSA come from the germline V gene. The CDR3 reads CASSLAGGTQGDTQYF. The CDR3, as DNA: TGTGCCAGCAGCCTAGCGGGGGGGACACAGGGAGATACGCAGTATTTT.

The chain carries TRBV18 and TRBJ2-3; 12 positions match TRBD2. The CDR3 covers 17 residues. After removal of 1 base from V and 9 bases from J, the junction contained 11 bases not matched to a gene. Germline V CDR1 and CDR2: KGHSH, LQKENI. CDR3 loop: CASSPRSASGGARTQYF. CDR3 in DNA: TGTGCCAGCTCACCACGGTCGGCTAGCGGGGGGGCGAGGACGCAGTATTTT.

CDR3 region: CASSPWLGELFF. The DNA of the CDR3 is TGTGCCAGCAGTCCTTGGCTCGGGGAGCTGTTTTTT. The gene calls are TRBV27 and TRBJ2-2; D gene unclear. The CDR3 sequence is 12 residues long. Trimming pared 5 bases from V and 7 bases from J, leaving 8 bases between. Germline V gene data show CDR1 as MNHEY and CDR2 as SMNVEV (reference sequence).

The chain couples TRBV6-6 to TRBJ2-7; no definite D call. V shed 8 bases and J shed 0 bases, with 8 bases lying between them. The germline gives CDR1 MNHNY, CDR2 SVGAGI (reference sequence). The CDR3 totals 12 residues. CDR3 amino acids: CASRGSSYEQYV. CDR3 DNA: TGTGCCAGCCGCGGAAGCTCCTACGAGCAGTACGTC.

The rearrangement joins TRBV11-3 to TRBJ2-3; D is unclear. Germline loops: CDR1 SGHNT, CDR2 YENEEA. Deletions cut 2 bases from V and 1 base from J, with 4 bases between. The CDR3 totals 13 residues. The CDR3 loop is CASSLHGTDTQYF. In nucleotides, the CDR3 is TGTGCCAGCAGCTTACACGGCACAGATACGCAGTATTTT.

The chain uses TRBV2 and TRBJ2-5, with 11 positions matching TRBD1. Germline assignment: CDR1 SNHLY and CDR2 FYNNEI. V shed 4 bases and J 2 bases; nucleotides not matched to a gene: 0. The CDR3 contains 14 residues. The CDR3 sequence is CASSGDRGQETQYF. The CDR3 region has the DNA TGTGCCAGCAGTGGGGACAGGGGGCAAGAGACCCAGTACTTC.

This sequence joins TRBV3-1 (or the pseudogene TRBV3-2) and TRBJ2-1; 7 positions agree with TRBD2. The CDR3 loop spans 16 amino acids. Trimming removed 1 base from V and 5 bases from J; junction bases left unmatched: 8. The germline V gene encodes CDR1 LGHDT and CDR2 YNNKEL (reference sequence). Here the CDR3 reads CASSQAGERGNNEQFF. The CDR3 DNA reads TGTGCCAGCAGCCAAGCGGGCGAGCGGGGAAACAATGAGCAGTTCTTC.

The chain recombines TRBV6-4 with TRBJ1-2, with a possible D match to TRBD1 (5 bases). The length of the CDR3 is 14 residues. V was cut by 6 bases and J by 0 bases, with 11 bases left in between. CDR1 is MRHNA, CDR2 SNTAGT, per germline. This chain's CDR3 is CASSRDGANYGYTF. CDR3 nucleotide sequence: TGTGCCAGCAGCAGGGACGGAGCTAACTATGGCTACACCTTC.

The genes are TRBV6-6 and TRBJ1-2; the D is unclear. V lost 4 bases and J 4 bases, leaving 4 bases between the germline ends. Germline V gene data show CDR1 as MNHNY and CDR2 as SVGAGI (reference sequence). The CDR3 is 11 residues long. CDR3 sequence reads: CASSSVYGYTF. CDR3 sequence (DNA): TGTGCCAGCAGTTCGGTCTATGGCTACACCTTC.

The V call is TRBV11-1, the J call TRBJ2-5; TRBD1 matches 7 bases. The CDR3 loop spans 13 amino acids. Germline CDR1 SGHAT, CDR2 FQDESV (reference sequence). The trim removed 5 bases at V and 4 bases at J, leaving 4 bases unmatched. This CDR3 is CASSKGQVETQYF. The CDR3, as DNA: TGTGCCAGCAGCAAAGGACAGGTAGAGACCCAGTACTTC.

V is TRBV2 and J is TRBJ2-5, with 9 bases identical to TRBD1. Germline V gene lookup returns CDR1 SNHLY and CDR2 FYNNEI. The CDR3 is 15 amino acids. V was pared by 7 bases and J by 1 base, with 7 bases of the junction left unmatched. The CDR3 DNA sequence: TGTGCCAGCAACAGACAGGGGGAGGGCCAAGAGACCCAGTACTTC. Its translation: CASNRQGEGQETQYF.

The V and J genes are TRBV5-4 and TRBJ2-1, with TRBD2 matching 12 bases. The junction had 7 bases not matched to a gene; V was cut back by 2 bases and J by 10 bases. The CDR3 is 15 residues long. Germline CDR1 and CDR2: SGHNT and YYREEE (reference sequence). This chain's CDR3 is CASSFLAGGPEEQFF. The CDR3 DNA reads TGTGCCAGCAGCTTTCTAGCGGGGGGGCCAGAGGAGCAGTTCTTC.